The TCR beta chain described here comes from a study of CD8+CD57+ T cells in acquired aplastic anemia. About the study: Healthy donors gave roughly 9.9 million reads on average for CD4+ cells.

Genomic DNA templated the TCR beta VDJ and CDR3 profiling. TCRdb reprocessed the reads with MiXCR, giving one entry per CDR3 protein. Here the sample spans about 220,000 distinct CDR3 sequences, 30% to 40% being singletons. The germline V and J ends were trimmed by 2 bases and 6 bases, with 14 bases remaining between them. Germline loops: CDR1 LGHDT, CDR2 YNNKEL (reference sequence). The CDR3 loop spans 16 amino acids. A few counts support this clonotype. The sequence came from a human donor in good health, serving as a control. V is TRBV3-1 and J is TRBJ1-6, with D possibly TRBD1 on 6 matching bases. Material: sorted CD4+, CD8+, or CD8+CD57+ T cells (not recorded which) from PBMCs. The CDR3 loop is CASSQTRGLGNSPLHF. In nucleotides, the CDR3 is TGTGCCAGCAGCCAAACCCGGGGGCTTGGTAATTCACCCCTCCACTTT.